This T cell receptor beta chain was obtained from a study of T-cell reconstitution after alpha-beta-depleted transplantation in children. This clonotype was detected a few times. The antigen remains undetermined. TCRbeta library construction was performed incorporating unique molecular identifiers. TCRdb independently ran MiXCR on the PCR reads; one entry per CDR3 protein. The table has 670,000 or so distinct CDR3 sequences, 10% to 15% seen once. Points from the study as a whole: Reportedly, alpha-beta T cells present about two months post-transplant originated from several hundred expanded clones of graft origin. Surviving recipient T cells and thymic progenitors underlay high day-60 TCRbeta diversity in some patients. Among T cells one year after transplant, newly produced cells accounted for most counts and diversity.

The CDR3 is 12 amino acids. V was cut by 8 bases and J by 0 bases, with 8 bases left in between. CDR1 and CDR2 (germline): DFQATT, SNEGSKA (reference sequence). This chain joins TRBV20-1 and TRBJ2-4; a weak D match, TRBD1 (5 bases). This clonotype was sampled from a girl aged 2 to 10 with congenital amegakaryocytic thrombocytopenia, due to receive a stem cell transplant. Sequences were derived from PBMCs, sampled before TCRalphabeta/CD19-depleted stem cell transplant. CDR3 in amino acids: CSTGLAKNIQYF. CDR3 nucleotide sequence: TGCAGTACAGGCCTAGCCAAAAACATTCAGTACTTC.